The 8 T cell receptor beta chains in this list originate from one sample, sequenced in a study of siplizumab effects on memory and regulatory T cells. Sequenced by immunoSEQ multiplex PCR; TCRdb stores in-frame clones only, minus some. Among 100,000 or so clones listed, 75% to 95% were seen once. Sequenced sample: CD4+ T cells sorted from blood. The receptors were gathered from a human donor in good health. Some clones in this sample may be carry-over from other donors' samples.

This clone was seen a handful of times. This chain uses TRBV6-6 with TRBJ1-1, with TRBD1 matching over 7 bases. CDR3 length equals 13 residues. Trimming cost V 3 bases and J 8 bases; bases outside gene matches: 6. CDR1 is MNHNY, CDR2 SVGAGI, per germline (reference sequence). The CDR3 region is CASSYLGQYEAFF. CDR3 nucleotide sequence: TGTGCCAGCAGTTATTTGGGACAGTACGAAGCTTTCTTT.

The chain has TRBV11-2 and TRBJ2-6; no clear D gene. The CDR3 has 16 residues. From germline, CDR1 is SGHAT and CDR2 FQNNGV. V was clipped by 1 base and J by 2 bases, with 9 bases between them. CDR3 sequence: CASSLGPQPGANVLTF. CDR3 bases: TGTGCCAGCAGCTTAGGGCCGCAACCTGGGGCCAACGTCCTGACTTTC.

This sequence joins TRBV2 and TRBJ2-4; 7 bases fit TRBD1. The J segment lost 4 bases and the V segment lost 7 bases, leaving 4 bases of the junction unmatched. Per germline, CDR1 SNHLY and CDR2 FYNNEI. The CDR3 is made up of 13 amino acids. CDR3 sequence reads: CASIQTGKNIQYF. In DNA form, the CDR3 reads TGTGCCAGCATCCAGACAGGGAAAAACATTCAGTACTTC.

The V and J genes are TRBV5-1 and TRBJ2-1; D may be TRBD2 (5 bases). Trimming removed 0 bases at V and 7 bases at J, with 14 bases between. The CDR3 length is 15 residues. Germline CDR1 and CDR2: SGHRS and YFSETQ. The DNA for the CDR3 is TGCGCCAGCAGCTTGGCCGGAGGAACGGGTAATGAGCAGTTCTTC. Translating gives CASSLAGGTGNEQFF.

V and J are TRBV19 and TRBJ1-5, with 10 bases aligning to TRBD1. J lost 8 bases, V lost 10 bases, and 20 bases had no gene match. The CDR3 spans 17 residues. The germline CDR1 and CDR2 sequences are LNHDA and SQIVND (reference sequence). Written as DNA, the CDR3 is TGTGCCACCCTGGGGGGACAGGGGAATTCGCGAGGGAAGCCCCAGCATTTT. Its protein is CATLGGQGNSRGKPQHF. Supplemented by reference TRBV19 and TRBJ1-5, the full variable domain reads DGGITQSPKYLFRKEGQNVTLSCEQNLNHDAMYWYRQDPGQGLRLIYYSQIVNDFQKGDIAEGYSVSREKKESFPLTVTSAQKNPTAFYLCATLGGQGNSRGKPQHFGDGTRLSIL.

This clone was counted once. The CDR3 nucleotides read TGTGCCAGCAGTTACAGGGGGAACACTGAAGCTTTCTTT. This encodes CASSYRGNTEAFF. The J gene is TRBJ1-1, the V gene TRBV2, with 7 bases fitting TRBD1. CDR3 length: 13 residues. Germline loops: CDR1 SNHLY, CDR2 FYNNEI. The ends lost 5 bases at V and 1 base at J; junction bases unmatched: 1.

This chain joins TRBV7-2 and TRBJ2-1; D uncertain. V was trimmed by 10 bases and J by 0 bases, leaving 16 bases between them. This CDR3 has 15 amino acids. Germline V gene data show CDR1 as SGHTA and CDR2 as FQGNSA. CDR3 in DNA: TGTGCCACCTCAGATTTACCTAGCTCCTACAATGAGCAGTTCTTC. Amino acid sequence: CATSDLPSSYNEQFF. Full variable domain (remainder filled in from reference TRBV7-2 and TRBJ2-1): GAGVSQSPSNKVTEKGKDVELRCDPISGHTALYWYRQSLGQGLEFLIYFQGNSAPDKSGLPSDRFSAERTGGSVSTLTIQRTQQEDSAVYLCATSDLPSSYNEQFFGPGTRLTVL.

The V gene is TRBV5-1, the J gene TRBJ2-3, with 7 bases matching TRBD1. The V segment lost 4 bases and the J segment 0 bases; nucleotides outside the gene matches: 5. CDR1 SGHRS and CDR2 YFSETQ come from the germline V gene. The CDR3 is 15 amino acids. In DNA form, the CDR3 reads TGCGCCAGCAGCCAAGAGGGGGCAAGCACAGATACGCAGTATTTT. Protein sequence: CASSQEGASTDTQYF.